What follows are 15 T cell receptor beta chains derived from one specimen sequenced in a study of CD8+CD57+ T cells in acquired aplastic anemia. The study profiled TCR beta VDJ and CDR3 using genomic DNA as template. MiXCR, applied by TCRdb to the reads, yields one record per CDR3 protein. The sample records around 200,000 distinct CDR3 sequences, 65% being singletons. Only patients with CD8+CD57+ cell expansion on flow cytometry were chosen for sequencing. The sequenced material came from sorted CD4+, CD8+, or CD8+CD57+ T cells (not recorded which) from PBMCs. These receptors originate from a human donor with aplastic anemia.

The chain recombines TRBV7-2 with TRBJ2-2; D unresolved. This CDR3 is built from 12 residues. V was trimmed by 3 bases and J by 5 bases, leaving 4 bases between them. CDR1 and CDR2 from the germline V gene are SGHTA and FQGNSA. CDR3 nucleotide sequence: TGTGCCAGCAGCTTCGAGACCGGGGAGCTGTTTTTT. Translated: CASSFETGELFF.

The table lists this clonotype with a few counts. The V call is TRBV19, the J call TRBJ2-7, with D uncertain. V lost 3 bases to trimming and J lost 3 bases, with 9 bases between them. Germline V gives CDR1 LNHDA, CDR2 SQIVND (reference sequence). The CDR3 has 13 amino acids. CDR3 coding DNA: TGTGCCAGTAGTATCACCGGAAACTACGAGCAGTACTTC. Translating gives CASSITGNYEQYF.

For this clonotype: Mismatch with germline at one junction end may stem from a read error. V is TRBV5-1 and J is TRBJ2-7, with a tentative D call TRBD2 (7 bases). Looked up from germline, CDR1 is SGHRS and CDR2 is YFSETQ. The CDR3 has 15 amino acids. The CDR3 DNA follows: TGCGCCAGCAGCTTTGGGGGGGCCGAGGACTACGGGCAGTACTTC. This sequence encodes CASSFGGAEDYGQYF.

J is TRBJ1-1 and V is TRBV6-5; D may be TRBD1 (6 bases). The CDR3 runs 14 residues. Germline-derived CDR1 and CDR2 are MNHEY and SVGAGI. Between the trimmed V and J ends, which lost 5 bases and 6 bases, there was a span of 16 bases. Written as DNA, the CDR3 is TGTGCCAGCAGTAAATCGGACAGTTATGCTGAAGCTTTCTTT. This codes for CASSKSDSYAEAFF.

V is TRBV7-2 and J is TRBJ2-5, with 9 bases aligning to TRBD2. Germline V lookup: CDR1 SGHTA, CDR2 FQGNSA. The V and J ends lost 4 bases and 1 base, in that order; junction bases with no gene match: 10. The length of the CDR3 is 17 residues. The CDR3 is CASSSAGAGGLQETQYF. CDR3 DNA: TGTGCCAGCAGCTCAGCCGGAGCGGGGGGACTCCAAGAGACCCAGTACTTC. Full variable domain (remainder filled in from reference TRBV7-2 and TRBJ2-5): GAGVSQSPSNKVTEKGKDVELRCDPISGHTALYWYRQSLGQGLEFLIYFQGNSAPDKSGLPSDRFSAERTGGSVSTLTIQRTQQEDSAVYLCASSSAGAGGLQETQYFGPGTRLLVL.

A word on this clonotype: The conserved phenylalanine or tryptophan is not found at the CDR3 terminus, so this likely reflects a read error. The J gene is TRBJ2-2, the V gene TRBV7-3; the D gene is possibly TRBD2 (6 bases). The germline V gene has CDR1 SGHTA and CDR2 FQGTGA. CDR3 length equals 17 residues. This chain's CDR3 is CTSSLTSAGSHTGELFS. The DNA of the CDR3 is TGTACCAGCAGCTTAACTTCCGCGGGGTCGCACACCGGGGAGCTGTTTTCT.

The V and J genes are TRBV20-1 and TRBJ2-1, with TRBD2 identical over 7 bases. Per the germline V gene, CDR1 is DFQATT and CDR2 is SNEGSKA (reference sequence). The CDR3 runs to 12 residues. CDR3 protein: CRGPLASHEQFF. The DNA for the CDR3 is TGCAGAGGACCACTAGCGTCGCATGAGCAGTTCTTC.

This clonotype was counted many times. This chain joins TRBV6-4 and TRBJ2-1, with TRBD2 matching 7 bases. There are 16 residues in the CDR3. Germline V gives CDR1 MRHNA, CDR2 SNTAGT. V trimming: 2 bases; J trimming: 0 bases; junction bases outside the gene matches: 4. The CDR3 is CASSDGRTSSYNEQFF. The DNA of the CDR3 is TGTGCCAGCAGTGACGGAAGGACTAGCTCCTACAATGAGCAGTTCTTC.

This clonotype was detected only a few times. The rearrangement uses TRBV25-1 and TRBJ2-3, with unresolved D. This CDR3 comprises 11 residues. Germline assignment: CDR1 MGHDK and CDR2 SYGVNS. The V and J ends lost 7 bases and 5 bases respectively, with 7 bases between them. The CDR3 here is CASTALDTQYF. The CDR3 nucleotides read TGTGCCAGCACAGCATTAGATACGCAGTATTTT.

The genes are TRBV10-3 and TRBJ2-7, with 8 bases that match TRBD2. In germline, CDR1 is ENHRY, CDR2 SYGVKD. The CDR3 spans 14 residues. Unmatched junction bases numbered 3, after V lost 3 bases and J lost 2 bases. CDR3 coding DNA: TGTGCCATCAGTGAACCGGGACTAGCCTACGAGCAGTACTTC. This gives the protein CAISEPGLAYEQYF.

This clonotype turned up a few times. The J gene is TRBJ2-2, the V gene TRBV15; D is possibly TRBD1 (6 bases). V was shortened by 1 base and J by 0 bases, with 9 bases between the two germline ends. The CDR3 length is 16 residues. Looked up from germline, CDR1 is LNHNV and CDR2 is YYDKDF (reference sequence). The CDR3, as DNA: TGTGCCACCAGCAGAGGTGGACAGACGAACACCGGGGAGCTGTTTTTT. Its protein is CATSRGGQTNTGELFF. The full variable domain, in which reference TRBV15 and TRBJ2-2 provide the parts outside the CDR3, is DAMVIQNPRYQVTQFGKPVTLSCSQTLNHNVMYWYQQKSSQAPKLLFHYYDKDFNNEADTPDNFQSRRPNTSFCFLDIRSPGLGDTAMYLCATSRGGQTNTGELFFGEGSRLTVL.

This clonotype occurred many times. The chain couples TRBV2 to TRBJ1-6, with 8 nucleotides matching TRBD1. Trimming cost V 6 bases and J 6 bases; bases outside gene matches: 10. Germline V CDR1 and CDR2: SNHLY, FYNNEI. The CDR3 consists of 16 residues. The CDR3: CASRSPEGQVNSPLHF. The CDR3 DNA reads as TGTGCCAGCAGGTCACCTGAGGGACAGGTTAATTCACCCCTCCACTTT.

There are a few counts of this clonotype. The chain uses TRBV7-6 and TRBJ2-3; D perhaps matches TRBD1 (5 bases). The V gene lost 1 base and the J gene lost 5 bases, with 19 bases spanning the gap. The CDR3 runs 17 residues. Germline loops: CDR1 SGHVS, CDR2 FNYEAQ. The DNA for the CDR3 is TGTGCCAGCAGCTTAGAAGGGGCCGAAAATGGAAAAGATACGCAGTATTTT. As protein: CASSLEGAENGKDTQYF.

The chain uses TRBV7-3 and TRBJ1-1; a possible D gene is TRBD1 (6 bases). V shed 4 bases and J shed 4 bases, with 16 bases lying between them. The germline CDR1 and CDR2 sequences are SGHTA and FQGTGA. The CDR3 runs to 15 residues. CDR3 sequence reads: CASSYPRGGGTEAFF. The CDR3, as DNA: TGTGCCAGCAGCTACCCCAGGGGAGGGGGCACTGAAGCTTTCTTT.

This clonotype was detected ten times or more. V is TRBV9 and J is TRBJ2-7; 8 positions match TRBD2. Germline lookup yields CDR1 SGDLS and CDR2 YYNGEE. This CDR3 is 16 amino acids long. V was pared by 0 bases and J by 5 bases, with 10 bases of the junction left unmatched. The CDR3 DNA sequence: TGTGCCAGCAGCGTAGGTTATCCGGGACTAGGTAACGAGCAGTACTTC. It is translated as CASSVGYPGLGNEQYF. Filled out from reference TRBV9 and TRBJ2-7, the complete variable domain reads DSGVTQTPKHLITATGQRVTLRCSPRSGDLSVYWYQQSLDQGLQFLIQYYNGEERAKGNILERFSAQQFPDLHSELNLSSLELGDSALYFCASSVGYPGLGNEQYFGPGTRLTVT.